The 23 T cell receptor beta chains reported below all come from one sample, sequenced in a study of response to subunit inactivated influenza vaccine. One entry per CDR3 protein results from TCRdb running MiXCR on the RT-PCR reads. The repertoire consists of around 790,000 distinct CDR3 sequences, with about 20% occurring once and the leading ten covering 10%. The specimen was PBMCs from blood, collected 5 to 6 days after vaccination. Source of these receptors: a man in his fifties or sixties who received an inactivated influenza vaccine.

This clonotype was detected only a few times. The genes are TRBV7-2 and TRBJ2-5; 8 bases match TRBD1. CDR1 and CDR2 from the germline V gene are SGHTA and FQGNSA. V trimming: 3 bases; J trimming: 4 bases; junction bases outside the gene matches: 7. The CDR3 extends over 15 amino acids. CDR3 DNA sequence: TGTGCCAGCAGCTTCTCCTCGACAGGGGCAGAGACCCAGTACTTC. Translation gives CASSFSSTGAETQYF.

About this clonotype: This could be a read error, since a much larger clone is one nucleotide away. The gene calls are TRBV7-2 and TRBJ2-7, with D perhaps matching TRBD1 or TRBD2 (5 bases each). The CDR3 has 15 residues. CDR1 and CDR2 (germline): SGHTA, FQGNSA. V gave up 0 bases and J gave up 0 bases, with 9 bases separating them. CDR3 sequence: CASSLAGTASYEQYF. In nucleotides, the CDR3 is TGTGCCAGCAGCTTAGCCGGGACCGCCTCCTACGAGCAGTACTTC.

This clonotype was seen only a few times. The chain carries TRBV5-1 and TRBJ2-1; D may be TRBD1 (5 bases). With 4 bases removed from V and 3 bases from J, the gap between germline ends came to 11 bases. Germline CDR1 SGHRS, CDR2 YFSETQ. This CDR3 is 14 amino acids long. CDR3 protein: CASSGQGNYNEQFF. For the CDR3, the DNA is TGCGCCAGCAGCGGCCAGGGCAACTACAATGAGCAGTTCTTC.

The rearrangement joins TRBV20-1 to TRBJ2-3; D perhaps matches TRBD2 (5 bases). CDR1 and CDR2 from the germline V gene are DFQATT and SNEGSKA (reference sequence). CDR3 length: 18 residues. V gave up 0 bases and J gave up 0 bases, with 19 bases separating them. This CDR3 reads CSARDPIARLASTDTQYF. The CDR3 bases are TGCAGTGCTAGAGATCCAATCGCTCGCCTAGCAAGCACAGATACGCAGTATTTT.

This clonotype was seen more than once but under ten times. This chain connects TRBV9 to TRBJ2-1, with 10 bases identical to TRBD1. The CDR3 has 14 amino acids. The V gene end was trimmed by 4 bases and the J gene end by 7 bases; junction bases not matched to a gene: 5. CDR1 is SGDLS and CDR2 is YYNGEE in the germline V gene. CDR3 bases: TGTGCCAGCAGCCCGCGACAGGGGGCAAATGAGCAGTTCTTC. It encodes CASSPRQGANEQFF. Together with reference TRBV9 and TRBJ2-1, the CDR3 gives the full variable domain: DSGVTQTPKHLITATGQRVTLRCSPRSGDLSVYWYQQSLDQGLQFLIQYYNGEERAKGNILERFSAQQFPDLHSELNLSSLELGDSALYFCASSPRQGANEQFFGPGTRLTVL.

The J gene is TRBJ1-5, the V gene TRBV27; D is uncertain. From germline, CDR1 is MNHEY and CDR2 SMNVEV (reference sequence). The V end was cut by 2 bases, the J end by 0 bases, with 17 bases between. The CDR3 loop spans 18 amino acids. The CDR3 reads CASSLRWQDLSSNQPQHF. Here the CDR3 DNA reads TGTGCCAGCAGTTTAAGGTGGCAGGATTTAAGTAGCAATCAGCCCCAGCATTTT.

V and J are TRBV2 and TRBJ2-1; no reliable D call. V was clipped by 8 bases and J by 2 bases, with 10 bases between them. CDR1 is SNHLY and CDR2 is FYNNEI in the germline V gene. The CDR3 is made up of 13 amino acids. CDR3 amino acids: CASGMSPYNEQFF. For the CDR3, the DNA is TGTGCCAGCGGTATGTCCCCCTACAATGAGCAGTTCTTC.

This chain links TRBV7-2 with TRBJ2-1; D uncertain. This CDR3 spans 15 amino acids. Germline V lookup: CDR1 SGHTA, CDR2 FQGNSA. The ends were cut back, 5 bases at V and 6 bases at J, with 17 bases in the middle. The CDR3 nucleotides read TGTGCCAGCAGCCGCCCCGGCAGATACCTCAATGAGCAGTTCTTC. Translation gives CASSRPGRYLNEQFF.

This clonotype was seen many times. The CDR3 sequence is CSATRLAGVNYNEQFF. As DNA, the CDR3 is TGCAGTGCTACCCGACTAGCGGGGGTCAACTACAATGAGCAGTTCTTC. The V gene is TRBV20-1, the J gene TRBJ2-1; TRBD2 matches at 12 bases. Germline V lookup: CDR1 DFQATT, CDR2 SNEGSKA (reference sequence). The CDR3 covers 16 residues. J lost 3 bases, V lost 4 bases, and 7 bases had no gene match.

The chain has TRBV30 and TRBJ1-1; D gene ambiguous. With 8 bases removed from V and 0 bases from J, the gap between germline ends came to 10 bases. This CDR3 is built from 12 residues. Germline V gene sequence: CDR1 GTSNPN, CDR2 SVGIG (reference sequence). The CDR3 spells CAQKNMNTEAFF. As DNA, the CDR3 is TGTGCCCAAAAGAACATGAACACTGAAGCTTTCTTT.

This clonotype was detected once. The CDR3 DNA is TGTGCCAGCACGCGGTCAGAGGATGAAAAACTGTTTTTT. It codes for CASTRSEDEKLFF. The chain combines TRBV6-1 with TRBJ1-4; no definite D call. Germline V gene sequence: CDR1 MNHNS, CDR2 SASEGT. The germline V and J ends were trimmed by 7 bases and 6 bases, with 12 bases remaining between them. This CDR3 has 13 amino acids.

This clonotype came up a few times. The chain joins TRBV24-1 to TRBJ2-5; 7 nucleotides align to TRBD1. V lost 3 bases to trimming and J lost 5 bases; unmatched junction nucleotides: 5. The CDR3 loop spans 14 amino acids. Germline loops: CDR1 KGHDR, CDR2 SFDVKD. The CDR3 sequence is CATSDKQGSETQYF. In nucleotides, the CDR3 is TGTGCCACCAGTGATAAACAGGGGTCCGAGACCCAGTACTTC.

This clonotype has a count of ten or more. The chain joins TRBV11-2 to TRBJ2-7, with 7 bases that match TRBD1. The germline CDR1 and CDR2 sequences are SGHAT and FQNNGV. V shed 6 bases, J shed 6 bases, and the junction held 8 bases outside the gene matches. This CDR3 region has 13 residues. In DNA, the CDR3 is TGTGCCAGCAGTCCCGACAGGGTAGGCGAGCAGTACTTC. Encoded protein: CASSPDRVGEQYF.

The sample holds a few counts of this clonotype. The chain carries TRBV29-1 and TRBJ2-4, with 7 bases fitting TRBD2. Germline CDR1 is SQVTM and CDR2 is ANQGSEA. The V and J ends lost 5 bases and 1 base, in that order; junction bases with no gene match: 2. CDR3 length: 13 amino acids. CDR3 in amino acids: CSVWGGAKNIQYF. The DNA for the CDR3 is TGCAGCGTTTGGGGGGGGGCCAAAAACATTCAGTACTTC.

The chain uses TRBV5-1 and TRBJ2-5; TRBD2 is a possible D gene (5 bases). The V and J ends lost 4 bases and 4 bases respectively, with 14 bases between them. From germline, CDR1 is SGHRS and CDR2 YFSETQ. The CDR3 contains 14 residues. This chain's CDR3 is CASSLGSAGETQYF. CDR3 coding DNA: TGCGCCAGCAGCCTCGGATCCGCGGGAGAGACCCAGTACTTC.

The chain has TRBV24-1 and TRBJ2-1, with D unclear. The CDR3 sequence is 12 residues long. Germline lookup yields CDR1 KGHDR and CDR2 SFDVKD. The V and J ends lost 5 bases and 12 bases respectively, with 13 bases between them. CDR3 sequence: CATSVYGSGQFF. The CDR3, as DNA: TGTGCCACCAGTGTATACGGGTCTGGGCAGTTCTTC.

This clonotype was counted a few times. The genes are TRBV4-2 and TRBJ1-1; maybe TRBD1 (5 bases). The CDR3 extends over 14 amino acids. V lost 1 base and J lost 5, with 11 bases in between. The germline CDR1 and CDR2 sequences are LGHNA and YNFKEQ. This CDR3 is CASSQAGEGTEAFF. Written as DNA, the CDR3 is TGTGCCAGCAGCCAAGCTGGGGAGGGGACTGAAGCTTTCTTT.

The rearrangement links TRBV10-2 to TRBJ2-2, with D tentatively TRBD2 (5 bases). The CDR3 sequence is 16 residues long. Trimming cost V 2 bases and J 2 bases, with 12 bases left between them. Germline CDR1 and CDR2: WSHSY and SAAADI. The CDR3 protein is CASSEPGLSNTGELFF. CDR3 DNA: TGCGCCAGCAGTGAGCCCGGACTTTCCAACACCGGGGAGCTGTTTTTT.

In its sample, this clonotype was seen a few times. This chain uses TRBV18 with TRBJ2-1; 10 bases align to TRBD2. With V trimmed by 0 bases and J by 8 bases, 4 bases remained unmatched. CDR3 length equals 15 residues. Germline loops: CDR1 KGHSH, CDR2 LQKENI. This CDR3 reads CASSPPGTSVDEQFF. CDR3 DNA sequence: TGTGCCAGCTCACCACCCGGGACTAGCGTAGATGAGCAGTTCTTC.

This clonotype turned up a few times. The V and J genes are TRBV10-1 and TRBJ1-5, with TRBD1 matching 7 bases. V dropped 3 bases and J dropped 2; count of bases not matched to a gene: 10. The CDR3 totals 17 residues. Per the germline V gene, CDR1 is WNHNN and CDR2 is SYGVQD (reference sequence). CDR3 DNA sequence: TGCGCCAGCAGTGAAGGGCAGGGGGAGGTTGGCAATCAGCCCCAGCATTTT. It translates to CASSEGQGEVGNQPQHF.

The gene calls are TRBV4-3 and TRBJ2-3; D gene unclear. V was cut by 4 bases and J by 6 bases, with 11 bases left in between. The CDR3 length is 13 residues. From germline, CDR1 is LGHNA and CDR2 YSLEER. The DNA of the CDR3 is TGCGCCAGCAGCCTATCCACCGCGGATACGCAGTATTTT. Protein product: CASSLSTADTQYF.

This clonotype was seen only a few times. V and J are TRBV6-2 or TRBV6-3 and TRBJ2-1; D unresolved. V was cut by 7 bases and J by 0 bases, with 13 bases left in between. Looked up from germline, CDR1 is MNHEY and CDR2 is SVGEGT. CDR3 size: 15 residues. The CDR3 coding sequence is TGTGCCAGCACCCACGGCGAAAGCTCCTACAATGAGCAGTTCTTC. Translated, it gives CASTHGESSYNEQFF.

The chain is built from TRBV7-6 and TRBJ2-5; 9 bases line up with TRBD2. This CDR3 contains 18 residues. The ends lost 5 bases at V and 4 bases at J; junction bases unmatched: 17. Germline V gene lookup returns CDR1 SGHVS and CDR2 FNYEAQ. The CDR3 spells CASSAMRAGLASRETQYF. The CDR3 DNA reads as TGTGCCAGCAGCGCAATGCGTGCGGGACTAGCATCTCGAGAGACCCAGTACTTC.